The following is a T cell receptor beta chain sequence with its context. Its antigen is currently unknown. This specimen comes from a study of Ad26.COV2.S vaccination and SARS-CoV-2 variants. Study results and caveats: Reported findings describe substantial breadth in spike-specific CD8+ and CD4+ T cell responses following vaccination. Vaccine recipients posted higher spike-specific TCR breadth than their placebo counterparts.

Per germline, CDR1 MNHEY and CDR2 SVGAGI. V lost 8 bases and J lost 4, with 8 bases in between. The CDR3 loop spans 11 amino acids. Treatment reported: about 20 received Ad26.COV2.S at low or high dose, single or two shots; 5 received placebo; per-sample allocation not given. On day 63 after the first injection, vaccine and placebo recipients gave samples. Sequencing used immunoSEQ multiplex PCR; TCRdb keeps in-frame clones, though not all of them. The data show roughly 420,000 clones, with 89% seen just once and 2.5% held by the top ten. Sequencing used peripheral blood, obtained in a trial of Ad26.COV2.S vaccine versus placebo. This TCR came from a person between 18 and 59 years old who received the Ad26.COV2.S COVID-19 vaccine or a placebo. The chain is built from TRBV6-5 and TRBJ1-2, with D unresolved. The CDR3 is CASGLSYGYTF. CDR3 nucleotide sequence: TGTGCCAGCGGTTTGTCCTATGGCTACACCTTC.